This TCR beta chain was captured by sequencing in a study of T cells after somatic rescue of genetic block. The method was immunoSEQ multiplex PCR; TCRdb's version includes in-frame clones alone and lacks a portion of them. This table has 70,000 or so clones, 92% appearing once. Trimming shortened V by 3 bases and J by 5 bases, and 18 bases separated the two germline ends. The CDR3 totals 15 residues. The germline gives CDR1 SGHNT, CDR2 YYREEE (reference sequence). This TCR derives from a man aged 35 to 55. Sequenced material: peripheral blood mononuclear cells (PBMCs). The J gene is TRBJ2-7, the V gene TRBV5-4; D perhaps matches TRBD2 (6 bases). CDR3 coding DNA: TGTGCCAGCAGCTACCGGGACTGGGGGATCCACGAGCAGTACTTC. It encodes CASSYRDWGIHEQYF.